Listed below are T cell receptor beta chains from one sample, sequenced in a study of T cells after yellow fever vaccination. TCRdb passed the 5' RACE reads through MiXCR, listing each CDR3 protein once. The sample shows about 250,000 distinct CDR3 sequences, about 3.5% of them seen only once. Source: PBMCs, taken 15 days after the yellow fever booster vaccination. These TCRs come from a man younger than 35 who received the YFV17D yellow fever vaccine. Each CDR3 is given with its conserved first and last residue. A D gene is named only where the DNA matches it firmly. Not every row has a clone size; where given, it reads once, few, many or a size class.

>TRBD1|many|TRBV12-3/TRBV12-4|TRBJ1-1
CASTTQGQGQAFF
TGTGCCAGCACCACTCAGGGACAGGGGCAAGCTTTCTTT
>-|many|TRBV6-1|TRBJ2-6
CASSEAHGTGANVLTF
TGTGCCAGCAGTGAAGCGCACGGTACTGGGGCCAACGTCCTGACTTTC
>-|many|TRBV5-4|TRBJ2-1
CASSLVALHEQFF
TGTGCCAGCAGCTTGGTTGCTCTCCATGAGCAGTTCTTC
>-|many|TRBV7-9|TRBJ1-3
CASRVTMGNTIYF
TGTGCCAGCAGGGTGACAATGGGAAACACCATATATTTT
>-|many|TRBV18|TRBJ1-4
CASSPRVTTNEKLFF
TGTGCCAGCTCACCACGGGTAACAACTAATGAAAAACTGTTTTTT
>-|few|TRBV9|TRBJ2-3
CASSVLPRVGADTQYF
TGTGCCAGCAGCGTTCTCCCTCGCGTGGGAGCGGATACGCAGTATTTT
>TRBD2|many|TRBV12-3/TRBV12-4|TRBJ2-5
CASSFGLADQETQYF
TGTGCCAGCAGTTTCGGACTAGCGGACCAAGAGACCCAGTACTTC
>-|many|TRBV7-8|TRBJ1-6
CASSLLGINSPLHF
TGTGCCAGCAGCCTTCTGGGTATTAATTCACCCCTCCACTTT
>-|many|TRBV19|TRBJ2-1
CASSIVAVAEQFF
TGTGCCAGTAGTATAGTGGCAGTGGCTGAGCAGTTCTTC
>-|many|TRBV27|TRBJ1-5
CASSFQGSNQPQHF
TGTGCCAGCAGCTTCCAGGGGAGCAATCAGCCCCAGCATTTT
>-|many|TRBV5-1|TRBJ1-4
CASSLGSPRGLFF
TGCGCCAGCAGCTTGGGTTCCCCCCGAGGGCTGTTTTTT
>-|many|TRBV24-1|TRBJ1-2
CATRDPGEGGYTF
TGTGCCACCAGGGATCCAGGGGAGGGAGGCTACACCTTC
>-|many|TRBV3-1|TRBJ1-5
CASSQAEENQPQHF
TGTGCCAGCAGCCAAGCGGAAGAGAATCAGCCCCAGCATTTT
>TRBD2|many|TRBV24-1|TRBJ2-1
CATSRPGLAGERYNEQFF
TGTGCCACCAGCCGTCCGGGACTAGCGGGGGAAAGATACAATGAGCAGTTCTTC
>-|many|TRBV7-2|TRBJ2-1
CASSRLRGPYNEQFF
TGTGCCAGCAGCCGTCTGCGGGGGCCCTACAATGAGCAGTTCTTC
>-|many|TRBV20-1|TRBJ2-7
CSAWTSSYEQYF
TGCAGTGCATGGACATCTTCCTACGAGCAGTACTTC
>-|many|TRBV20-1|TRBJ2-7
CSARVQGWYEQYF
TGCAGTGCTAGAGTTCAGGGCTGGTACGAGCAGTACTTC
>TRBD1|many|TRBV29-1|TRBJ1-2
CSVGKGQGFLTF
TGCAGCGTTGGAAAGGGACAGGGGTTCTTGACCTTC
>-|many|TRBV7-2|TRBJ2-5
CASSGGRQETQYF
TGTGCCAGCAGCGGAGGGAGGCAAGAGACCCAGTACTTC
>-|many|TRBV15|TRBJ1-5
CATSGTRGVAQPQHF
TGTGCCACCAGCGGAACAAGGGGGGTCGCTCAGCCCCAGCATTTT
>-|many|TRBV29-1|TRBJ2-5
CSVEENGGPPYF
TGCAGCGTTGAAGAAAACGGGGGGCCCCCGTACTTC
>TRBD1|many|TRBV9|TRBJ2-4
CASSTGQGAIGNIQYF
TGTGCCAGCAGCACGGGACAGGGGGCGATAGGAAACATTCAGTACTTC
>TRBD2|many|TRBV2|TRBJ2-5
CASKGGLASETQYF
TGTGCCAGCAAAGGGGGACTAGCGTCAGAGACCCAGTACTTC
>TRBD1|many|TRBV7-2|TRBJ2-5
CASSPLMDRGETQYF
TGTGCCAGCAGCCCGCTCATGGACAGGGGAGAGACCCAGTACTTC
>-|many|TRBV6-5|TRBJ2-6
CASSRSGLPGANVLTF
TGTGCCAGCAGTAGGTCGGGTTTACCTGGGGCCAACGTCCTGACTTTC
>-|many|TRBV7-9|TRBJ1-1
CASSLVKLNTEAFF
TGTGCCAGCAGCTTAGTGAAGTTGAACACTGAAGCTTTCTTT
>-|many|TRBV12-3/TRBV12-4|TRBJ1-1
CASSPTGNTEAFF
TGTGCCAGCAGTCCGACAGGGAACACTGAAGCTTTCTTT
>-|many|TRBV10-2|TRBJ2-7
CASSGDNTYEQYF
TGCGCCAGCAGCGGAGACAACACCTACGAGCAGTACTTC
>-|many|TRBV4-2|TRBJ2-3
CASSPRPGFDTQYF
TGTGCCAGCAGCCCCCGGCCGGGGTTCGATACGCAGTATTTT
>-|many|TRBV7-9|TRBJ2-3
CASRRPPGYNTDTQYF
TGTGCCAGCAGACGGCCACCGGGTTATAACACAGATACGCAGTATTTT
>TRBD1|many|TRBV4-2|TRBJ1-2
CASSLWDREGYTF
TGTGCCAGCAGCCTTTGGGACAGAGAAGGCTACACCTTC
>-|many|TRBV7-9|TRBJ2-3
CASSPTSTDTQYF
TGTGCCAGCAGCCCGACAAGCACAGATACGCAGTATTTT
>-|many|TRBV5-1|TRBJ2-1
CASSVVGPEQFF
TGCGCCAGCAGCGTTGTTGGGCCAGAGCAGTTCTTC
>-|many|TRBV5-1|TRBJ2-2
CASSLGVDTGELFF
TGCGCCAGCAGCTTAGGGGTGGACACCGGGGAGCTGTTTTTT
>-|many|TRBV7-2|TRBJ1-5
CASSSAARQPQHF
TGTGCCAGCAGCTCAGCTGCTCGGCAGCCCCAGCATTTT
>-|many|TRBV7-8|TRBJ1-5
CASSSHDSGGNQPQHF
TGTGCCAGCAGCTCCCACGACAGCGGGGGCAATCAGCCCCAGCATTTT
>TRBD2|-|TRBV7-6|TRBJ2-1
CASSLLAGPSSYNEQFF
TGTGCCAGCAGCTTACTAGCGGGTCCGAGCTCCTACAATGAGCAGTTCTTC
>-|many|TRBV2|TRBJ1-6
CGTAEANSPLHF
TGTGGGACAGCTGAAGCTAATTCACCCCTCCACTTT
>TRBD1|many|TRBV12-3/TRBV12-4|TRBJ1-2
CASNNRGANYGYTF
TGTGCCAGCAACAACAGGGGAGCTAACTATGGCTACACCTTC
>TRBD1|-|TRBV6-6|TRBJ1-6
CASRWDSYNSPLHF
TGTGCCAGCCGCTGGGACAGTTATAATTCACCCCTCCACTTT
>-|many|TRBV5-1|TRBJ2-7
CASSPWQKVAYEQYF
TGCGCCAGTTCCCCGTGGCAGAAAGTGGCCTACGAGCAGTACTTC